The sequence of this T cell receptor beta chain was determined in a study of graft-versus-host responses after intestinal transplantation. Data came from immunoSEQ multiplex PCR; TCRdb stores just in-frame clones and leaves some out. Among about 15,000 clones listed, 65% to 70% were seen once. The sample holds a few counts of this clone. The CDR3 contains 15 residues. Per germline, CDR1 MNHEY and CDR2 SVGAGI. The V and J ends lost 10 bases and 3 bases, in that order; junction bases with no gene match: 14. Intraepithelial lymphocytes and lamina propria lymphocytes were released through processing of graft tissue.

Sequenced here: ileum tissue, sampled 674 days after intestinal transplantation. This chain links TRBV6-5 with TRBJ1-2, with TRBD1 matching over 7 bases. This receptor was identified in a human patient who received an intestinal transplant, so some T cells may come from the graft donor. The CDR3 bases are TGTGCCACATCCTTGACACAGGGGTGGGACTATGGCTACACCTTC. Translation gives CATSLTQGWDYGYTF.